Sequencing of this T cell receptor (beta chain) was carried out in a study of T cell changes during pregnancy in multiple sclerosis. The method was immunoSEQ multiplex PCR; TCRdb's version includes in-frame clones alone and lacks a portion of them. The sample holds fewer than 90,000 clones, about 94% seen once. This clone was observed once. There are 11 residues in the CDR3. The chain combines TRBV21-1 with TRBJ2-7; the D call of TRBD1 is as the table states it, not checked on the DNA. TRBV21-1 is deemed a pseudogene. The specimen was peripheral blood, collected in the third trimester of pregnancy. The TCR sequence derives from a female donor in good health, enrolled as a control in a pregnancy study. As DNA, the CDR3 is TGTGCCAACGTCGCTCCAGGGGGGCAGTACTTC. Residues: CANVAPGGQYF.